The 16 T cell receptor beta chains below come from one sample, sequenced in a study of shared clonotypes between healthy human individuals. TCRdb keeps only in-frame clones here, not all; method: immunoSEQ multiplex PCR. The data show 530,000 or so clones, 60% to 80% seen once. Sequencing used PBMCs. These receptors were taken from a woman aged 40 to 50 in good health. Some clones in this sample may be carry-over from other donors' samples.

With regard to this clone: Possible read error: a much larger clone is one base away. The rearrangement links TRBV7-8 to TRBJ2-7; 10 bases are shared with TRBD2. CDR1 is SGHVS, CDR2 FQNEAQ, per germline. This CDR3 contains 14 residues. V lost 5 bases and J lost 0; bases outside the gene matches: 1. The CDR3 DNA follows: TGTGCCAGCAGCGCTAGCGGGAGCTCCTACGAGCAGTACTTC. It is translated as CASSASGSSYEQYF.

Ten or more counts support this clone. The V and J genes are TRBV6-1 and TRBJ2-2, with TRBD1 matching over 9 bases. Germline-derived CDR1 and CDR2 are MNHNS and SASEGT. The CDR3 has 14 amino acids. V gave up 4 bases and J gave up 9 bases; unmatched junction bases: 6. CDR3 nucleotides: TGTGCCAGCAGTGGGACAGGGGAAGTCCGGGAGCTGTTTTTT. This gives the protein CASSGTGEVRELFF.

This chain joins TRBV6-5 and TRBJ2-7, with a possible D match to TRBD2 (6 bases). Germline V gives CDR1 MNHEY, CDR2 SVGAGI. V dropped 6 bases and J dropped 0 bases, with 12 bases sitting between them. This CDR3 has 14 amino acids. CDR3 DNA sequence: TGTGCCAGCAGCCTAGCGTCGAGCTCCTACGAGCAGTACTTC. Protein: CASSLASSSYEQYF.

V and J are TRBV19 and TRBJ2-1; weak D call: TRBD1 (6 bases). CDR1 LNHDA and CDR2 SQIVND come from the germline V gene (reference sequence). The CDR3 sequence is 15 residues long. V lost 3 bases and J 1 base, leaving 10 bases between the germline ends. CDR3 region: CASSIGRGSYNEQFF. CDR3 DNA sequence: TGTGCCAGTAGTATTGGCAGGGGTTCCTACAATGAGCAGTTCTTC.

The chain links TRBV4-3 to TRBJ2-5; 7 nucleotides match TRBD2. This CDR3 region has 14 residues. Germline V lookup: CDR1 LGHNA, CDR2 YSLEER. Trimming at V came to 2 bases and at J to 1 base, leaving 1 base not matched to a gene. The CDR3 loop reads CASSQRTSQETQYF. The CDR3, as DNA: TGCGCCAGCAGCCAACGGACTAGCCAAGAGACCCAGTACTTC.

The V and J genes are TRBV9 and TRBJ2-3, with a tentative D call TRBD1 (7 bases). The CDR3 sequence is 18 residues long. V was cut by 0 bases and J by 4 bases, with 21 bases left in between. Germline CDR1 is SGDLS and CDR2 is YYNGEE. The chain's CDR3 is CASSVGGVGQGGADTQYF. The DNA of the CDR3 is TGTGCCAGCAGCGTAGGAGGAGTTGGGCAGGGGGGCGCAGATACGCAGTATTTT.

The chain is built from TRBV7-8 and TRBJ1-5; TRBD1 agrees at 8 bases. Trimming removed 1 base from V and 7 bases from J; junction bases left unmatched: 6. The CDR3 runs 15 residues. Germline lookup yields CDR1 SGHVS and CDR2 FQNEAQ. This CDR3 reads CASSLGRGPWQPQHF. CDR3 bases: TGTGCCAGCAGCTTAGGCAGGGGGCCCTGGCAGCCCCAGCATTTT.

This clone was picked up one time. This chain links TRBV21-1 with TRBJ2-4; the table names TRBD2, a call not compared with the DNA. TRBV21-1 is marked as a pseudogene. CDR3 length equals 14 residues. CDR3 coding DNA: TGTGCCAGCCCGGGGGGGGTGACCAAAAACATTCAGTACTTC. Encoded protein: CASPGGVTKNIQYF.

This clone was seen a handful of times. The sample contains more than one DNA sequence encoding this CDR3. This chain joins TRBV18 and TRBJ2-2, with D uncertain. V lost 2 bases and J lost 3, with 1 base in between. The CDR3 runs to 12 residues. Germline lookup yields CDR1 KGHSH and CDR2 LQKENI. Here the CDR3 DNA reads TGTGCCAGCTCACCAGACACCGGGGAGCTGTTTTTT. It encodes CASSPDTGELFF.

For the CDR3, the DNA is TGTGCCATCAGCAAGCTTTCGGAGTGGAACACTGAAGCTTTCTTT. Protein: CAISKLSEWNTEAFF. The rearrangement links TRBV10-3 to TRBJ1-1; no firm D call. CDR1 is ENHRY, CDR2 SYGVKD, per germline. V was pared by 6 bases and J by 1 base, with 15 bases between. The length of the CDR3 is 15 residues.

The V and J genes are TRBV27 and TRBJ2-1; D is unclear. The CDR3 contains 11 residues. Per the germline V gene, CDR1 is MNHEY and CDR2 is SMNVEV (reference sequence). V lost 5 bases to trimming and J lost 8 bases, with 7 bases between them. The CDR3 bases are TGTGCCAGCAGTCTCCTGGATGAGCAGTTCTTC. This translates into CASSLLDEQFF.

A remark on this clone: An end of the junction differs from the germline gene, which may be a read error. The chain uses TRBV7-7 and TRBJ2-1; D not resolved. The germline gives CDR1 SSHAT, CDR2 FNYEAQ (reference sequence). The CDR3 is 14 amino acids. CDR3 nucleotides: TGTGCTAGCAGCTTAGATCGATACACCGATGAGCAGTTCTTC. Protein: CASSLDRYTDEQFF. The whole variable domain, filled in from reference TRBV7-7 and TRBJ2-1, reads GAGVSQSPRYKVTKRGQDVTLRCDPISSHATLYWYQQALGQGPEFLTYFNYEAQPDKSGLPSDRFSAERPEGSISTLTIQRTEQRDSAMYRCASSLDRYTDEQFFGPGTRLTVL.

The CDR3 loop is CASSQEVLAANEQFF. The CDR3 nucleotides are TGTGCCAGCAGCCAAGAAGTATTAGCGGCGAATGAGCAGTTCTTC. The chain employs TRBV4-2 and TRBJ2-1; tentative D call: TRBD2 (6 bases). This CDR3 region has 15 residues. V was pared by 0 bases and J by 7 bases, with 13 bases between. The V gene's germline CDR1 is LGHNA and CDR2 YNFKEQ.

The chain links TRBV9 to TRBJ1-2; 10 bases align to TRBD1. Trimming removed 6 bases from V and 4 bases from J; junction bases left unmatched: 6. CDR1 SGDLS and CDR2 YYNGEE come from the germline V gene. The CDR3 has 14 residues. CDR3 sequence reads: CASTRDRGLYGYTF. The CDR3 DNA reads TGTGCCAGCACAAGGGACAGGGGACTCTATGGCTACACCTTC.

The rearrangement links TRBV7-9 to TRBJ2-3; TRBD2 matches at 9 bases. With 1 base clipped from V and 2 bases from J, the junction kept 7 bases outside the gene matches. Germline-derived CDR1 and CDR2 are SEHNR and FQNEAQ (reference sequence). CDR3 length: 17 residues. DNA of the CDR3: TGTGCCAGCAGCTTAGTTCGCCTAGCGGGACCCACAGATACGCAGTATTTT. This translates into CASSLVRLAGPTDTQYF.

The chain couples TRBV11-1 to TRBJ2-2, with 9 positions matching TRBD1. The CDR3 runs to 15 residues. Per germline, CDR1 SGHAT and CDR2 FQDESV (reference sequence). V lost 5 bases and J lost 5; bases outside the gene matches: 6. The CDR3 nucleotides read TGTGCCAGCAGCCCCGGGACAGGGACTACCGGGGAGCTGTTTTTT. Translated: CASSPGTGTTGELFF.